The 28 T cell receptor beta chains below were found in one sample sequenced in a study of patients and donors after allogeneic stem cell transplantation. TCRdb ran MiXCR on the RT-PCR reads and lists one entry per CDR3 protein. The sample holds roughly 940,000 distinct CDR3 sequences, over 15% seen once. The sequenced sample was blood, either unsorted or a sorted T cell fraction (not recorded which). The receptors derive from a human donor who was either an allogeneic HSCT recipient or a stem cell or donor lymphocyte infusion donor (not recorded which). It is not recorded whose cells these are; they may come from a transplant donor.

This clonotype was counted at least ten times. The CDR3 reads CASSYDISNEKLFF. The DNA of the CDR3 is TGTGCCAGCAGTTACGACATATCTAATGAAAAACTGTTTTTT. The genes are TRBV12-3 or TRBV12-4 and TRBJ1-4, with D unclear. V was pared by 4 bases and J by 3 bases, with 9 bases between. This CDR3 is 14 amino acids long.

This clonotype was counted a few times. The chain recombines TRBV7-2 with TRBJ1-2; 10 bases fit TRBD1. Germline V gives CDR1 SGHTA, CDR2 FQGNSA. The CDR3 covers 16 residues. V gave up 1 base and J gave up 3 bases; unmatched junction bases: 5. This CDR3 is CASSLGRGQGDYGYTF. As DNA, the CDR3 is TGTGCCAGCAGCTTAGGCCGAGGACAGGGGGACTATGGCTACACCTTC.

V is TRBV7-9 and J is TRBJ2-7, with D perhaps TRBD1 (5 bases). This CDR3 region has 15 residues. Germline CDR1 is SEHNR and CDR2 is FQNEAQ (reference sequence). V was trimmed by 1 base and J by 3 bases, leaving 13 bases between them. CDR3 DNA: TGTGCCAGCAGCTTAGATAGGTTAAGGGGCTACGAGCAGTACTTC. Protein: CASSLDRLRGYEQYF.

This clonotype has more than one count but fewer than ten. The V call is TRBV18, the J call TRBJ2-2; D is possibly TRBD1 (6 bases). V was clipped by 3 bases and J by 2 bases, with 16 bases between them. The germline gives CDR1 KGHSH, CDR2 LQKENI. The CDR3 runs to 17 residues. For the CDR3, the DNA is TGTGCCAGCTCACCTGCTTTCAGGGGATCCAACACCGGGGAGCTGTTTTTT. It encodes CASSPAFRGSNTGELFF.

The table lists this clonotype with many counts. The chain employs TRBV12-3 or TRBV12-4 and TRBJ2-3; D is perhaps TRBD2 (6 bases). The CDR3 totals 16 residues. V was trimmed by 9 bases and J by 2 bases, leaving 21 bases between them. The chain's CDR3 is CASSPGSHRNTDTQYF. CDR3 coding DNA: TGTGCCAGTTCCCCCGGGAGTCACAGAAACACAGATACGCAGTATTTT.

This clonotype was observed many times. The V gene is TRBV4-3, the J gene TRBJ2-6; D call uncertain. This CDR3 spans 14 amino acids. The V and J ends lost 2 bases and 0 bases respectively, with 2 bases between them. From germline, CDR1 is LGHNA and CDR2 YSLEER. The CDR3 is CASSQLSGANVLTF. In DNA, the CDR3 is TGCGCCAGCAGCCAACTCTCTGGGGCCAACGTCCTGACTTTC.

There are a few counts of this clonotype. V usage is TRBV7-9 and J usage is TRBJ2-7; D is ambiguous. Germline V CDR1 and CDR2: SEHNR, FQNEAQ (reference sequence). Trimming stripped 4 bases from V and 5 bases from J, with 6 bases between. The CDR3 sequence is 11 residues long. CDR3 region: CASSSDHEQYF. DNA of the CDR3: TGTGCCAGCAGCTCAGACCACGAGCAGTACTTC.

This clonotype turned up a few times. The chain carries TRBV20-1 and TRBJ2-3; D gene uncertain. Per germline, CDR1 DFQATT and CDR2 SNEGSKA (reference sequence). V was pared by 6 bases and J by 5 bases, with 12 bases between. The CDR3 is made up of 12 amino acids. This CDR3 is CSARRVGDTQYF. In DNA, the CDR3 is TGCAGTGCCCGTCGGGTTGGAGATACGCAGTATTTT.

This clonotype turned up a few times. The genes are TRBV6-2 or TRBV6-3 and TRBJ2-3; D is perhaps TRBD1 (5 bases). Deletions cut 2 bases from V and 3 bases from J, with 9 bases between. This CDR3 has 14 amino acids. Germline V lookup: CDR1 MNHEY, CDR2 SVGEGT. Here the CDR3 DNA reads TGTGCCAGCAGTTACGGTGGGGCTACAGATACGCAGTATTTT. This sequence encodes CASSYGGATDTQYF.

This clonotype was observed a few times. The V and J genes are TRBV12-3 or TRBV12-4 and TRBJ1-5; no clear D gene. The CDR3 consists of 15 residues. Trimming took 2 bases from V and 3 from J, leaving 11 bases between them. DNA of the CDR3: TGTGCCAGCAGTTTAAACGGGTGGGACAATCAGCCCCAGCATTTT. This translates into CASSLNGWDNQPQHF.

The chain links TRBV5-1 to TRBJ2-1; 11 positions agree with TRBD2. V lost 6 bases to trimming and J lost 3 bases; unmatched junction nucleotides: 5. The CDR3 sequence is 15 residues long. Germline CDR1 is SGHRS and CDR2 is YFSETQ. In nucleotides, the CDR3 is TGCGCCAGCATTTCCACTAGCGGGAGCTACAATGAGCAGTTCTTC. Residues: CASISTSGSYNEQFF.

The genes are TRBV6-2 or TRBV6-3 and TRBJ2-7, with 7 bases that match TRBD1. J lost 9 bases, V lost 6 bases, and 8 bases had no gene match. Germline-derived CDR1 and CDR2 are MNHEY and SVGEGT. The CDR3 runs to 12 residues. CDR3: CASSYDRAAQYF. The CDR3, as DNA: TGTGCCAGCAGCTACGACAGGGCGGCGCAGTACTTC.

The chain has TRBV5-1 and TRBJ2-1; perhaps D is TRBD1 or TRBD2 (6 bases each). Germline CDR1 is SGHRS and CDR2 is YFSETQ. V gave up 0 bases and J gave up 9 bases, with 25 bases separating them. CDR3 length equals 18 residues. This chain's CDR3 is CASSLVGPRDGGWSEQFF. The CDR3 DNA follows: TGCGCCAGCAGCTTGGTAGGTCCTCGGGACGGGGGCTGGAGTGAGCAGTTCTTC.

The CDR3 nucleotides read TGTGCCAGCAGCCAAAAAGGCACTAGCGGGTTTAATGAGCAGTTCTTC. Amino acids: CASSQKGTSGFNEQFF. The V and J genes are TRBV7-2 and TRBJ2-1, with 9 bases aligning to TRBD2. Germline loops: CDR1 SGHTA, CDR2 FQGNSA. CDR3 length equals 16 residues. V was clipped by 5 bases and J by 7 bases; unmatched bases: 12.

A few counts support this clonotype. The chain combines TRBV27 with TRBJ2-1, with 8 nucleotides matching TRBD2. With V trimmed by 5 bases and J by 4 bases, 7 bases remained unmatched. Looked up from germline, CDR1 is MNHEY and CDR2 is SMNVEV (reference sequence). This CDR3 has 15 residues. CDR3 residues: CASSEGTRSYNEQFF. The DNA of the CDR3 is TGTGCCAGCAGTGAAGGGACTAGATCATACAATGAGCAGTTCTTC.

This clonotype was detected many times. V gene TRBV12-3 or TRBV12-4 combines with J gene TRBJ1-5; possibly TRBD1 for D (5 bases). With 9 bases removed from V and 0 bases from J, the gap between germline ends came to 15 bases. This CDR3 has 15 residues. As DNA, the CDR3 is TGTGCCAGTTCCCAACAGGTAGATAGCAATCAGCCCCAGCATTTT. Its protein product is CASSQQVDSNQPQHF.

This clonotype was counted a few times. V usage is TRBV9 and J usage is TRBJ2-3, with TRBD2 matching 13 bases. V lost 4 bases, J lost 4 bases, and 6 bases stayed unmatched. Germline V gives CDR1 SGDLS, CDR2 YYNGEE. The CDR3 totals 16 residues. The DNA for the CDR3 is TGTGCCAGCAGCTCCTGGACTAGCGGGAGACCAGATACGCAGTATTTT. Translating gives CASSSWTSGRPDTQYF.

The V call is TRBV25-1, the J call TRBJ2-1, with D uncertain. CDR1 MGHDK and CDR2 SYGVNS come from the germline V gene. The CDR3 sequence is 12 residues long. Trimming left V 1 base short and J 7 bases short, with 5 bases between. The CDR3 sequence is CASSEWRNEQFF. As DNA, the CDR3 is TGTGCCAGCAGTGAATGGCGAAATGAGCAGTTCTTC.

As DNA, the CDR3 is TGTGCCAGCAGTGAGCGGCGGACTAGCGGGAGGACGGATACGCAGTATTTT. This sequence encodes CASSERRTSGRTDTQYF. J is TRBJ2-3 and V is TRBV2, with 14 bases lining up with TRBD2. The CDR3 covers 17 residues. Germline trimming cut 3 bases from V and 6 bases from J; bases unmatched to any gene: 8. Germline V gene data show CDR1 as SNHLY and CDR2 as FYNNEI.

The V call is TRBV25-1, the J call TRBJ2-1; 10 bases agree with TRBD1. Trimming took 9 bases from V and 8 from J; bases not matched to a gene: 4. The CDR3 has 12 residues. Germline V gene lookup returns CDR1 MGHDK and CDR2 SYGVNS. Here the CDR3 reads CARTTGGDEQFF. The CDR3 nucleotides are TGTGCCAGGACGACAGGGGGCGATGAGCAGTTCTTC. Drawing the rest from reference TRBV25-1 and TRBJ2-1, the complete variable domain is EADIYQTPRYLVIGTGKKITLECSQTMGHDKMYWYQQDPGMELHLIHYSYGVNSTEKGDLSSESTVSRIRTEHFPLTLESARPSHTSQYLCARTTGGDEQFFGPGTRLTVL.

The chain has TRBV20-1 and TRBJ2-3; D is tentatively TRBD1 or TRBD2 (6 bases each). V was trimmed by 1 base and J by 1 base, leaving 21 bases between them. There are 18 residues in the CDR3. Germline CDR1 is DFQATT and CDR2 is SNEGSKA (reference sequence). CDR3 nucleotide sequence: TGCAGTGCTAGAGCCACGGTGCCTAAGGGGGGCGGCACAGATACGCAGTATTTT. Protein: CSARATVPKGGGTDTQYF.

The chain links TRBV7-9 to TRBJ1-4; D remains unclear. The CDR3 runs to 15 residues. Trimming removed 4 bases from V and 8 bases from J, with 17 bases in between. Germline values: CDR1 SEHNR, CDR2 FQNEAQ (reference sequence). The CDR3 region has the DNA TGTGCCAGCAGCTCGGCCCGACGGTGGGAAGAAAAACTGTTTTTT. Translated: CASSSARRWEEKLFF.

This clonotype was seen only a few times. The chain couples TRBV2 to TRBJ2-3, with TRBD2 matching 13 bases. From germline, CDR1 is SNHLY and CDR2 FYNNEI. This CDR3 has 15 amino acids. Losses at the gene ends were 7 bases for V and 6 bases for J; bases not matched to a gene: 7. CDR3 region: CASTPTSGGTDTQYF. CDR3 DNA: TGTGCCAGCACCCCGACTAGCGGGGGGACTGATACGCAGTATTTT.

This sequence joins TRBV24-1 and TRBJ2-1, with D unclear. Germline V gene lookup returns CDR1 KGHDR and CDR2 SFDVKD. V was clipped by 0 bases and J by 5 bases, with 13 bases between them. The CDR3 loop spans 16 amino acids. The CDR3 region has the DNA TGTGCCACCAGTGATTTGACGGCAAGGGCTAACAATGAGCAGTTCTTC. Its protein is CATSDLTARANNEQFF.

This clonotype was counted between two and nine times. The chain uses TRBV7-2 and TRBJ1-1; D remains ambiguous. The CDR3 consists of 13 residues. The germline gives CDR1 SGHTA, CDR2 FQGNSA. With 5 bases removed from V and 0 bases from J, the gap between germline ends came to 7 bases. CDR3 sequence reads: CASSPWMNTEAFF. The CDR3 DNA reads as TGTGCCAGCAGCCCCTGGATGAACACTGAAGCTTTCTTT.

The V and J genes are TRBV3-1 and TRBJ1-1, with D hard to call. This CDR3 spans 14 amino acids. Per the germline V gene, CDR1 is LGHDT and CDR2 is YNNKEL (reference sequence). V lost 0 bases to trimming and J lost 1 base, with 6 bases between them. The CDR3: CASSQDMENTEAFF. CDR3 DNA sequence: TGTGCCAGCAGCCAAGATATGGAGAACACTGAAGCTTTCTTT.

The J gene is TRBJ1-5, the V gene TRBV24-1; D remains unclear. The V gene's germline CDR1 is KGHDR and CDR2 SFDVKD. The ends were cut back, 11 bases at V and 8 bases at J, with 18 bases in the middle. CDR3 length: 13 amino acids. CDR3 residues: CAINNDPLEPQHF. CDR3 DNA sequence: TGTGCCATCAATAATGACCCACTGGAGCCCCAGCATTTT.

The chain has TRBV4-2 and TRBJ2-3; D gene uncertain. Germline assignment: CDR1 LGHNA and CDR2 YNFKEQ. This CDR3 is built from 16 residues. V lost 4 bases, J lost 3 bases, and 17 bases lay in between. The CDR3 DNA reads TGTGCCAGCAGCCCCGGTGAAGTATGGGATACAGATACGCAGTATTTT. Its protein product is CASSPGEVWDTDTQYF.